This T cell receptor (beta chain) was captured in a study of CD8 T cells in Susac syndrome. Comments on this clonotype: Its target is unknown.

The CDR3 contains 14 residues. Germline V gene lookup returns CDR1 SGHDN and CDR2 FVKESK. Trimming shortened V by 4 bases and J by 5 bases, and 12 bases separated the two germline ends. Random hexamers primed reverse transcription of about 0.5 to 1 ug RNA. immunoSEQ multiplex PCR amplified TCR beta CDR3 across 54 Vbeta, 13 Jbeta. TCRdb recomputed calls from the immunoSEQ multiplex PCR reads with MiXCR, one row per CDR3 protein. The sample has under 200,000 distinct CDR3 sequences; 90% to 95% are singletons. Study findings and constraints: TCR sequencing and HLA analysis covered a relatively small number of individuals.

The sample was CD4+ T cells from PBMCs. This chain uses TRBV14 with TRBJ2-1; D ambiguous. This sequence originates from a human donor in good health. For the CDR3, the DNA is TGTGCCAGCAGCCCCGGCGGTGGGGACAATGAGCAGTTCTTC. Translation: CASSPGGGDNEQFF.